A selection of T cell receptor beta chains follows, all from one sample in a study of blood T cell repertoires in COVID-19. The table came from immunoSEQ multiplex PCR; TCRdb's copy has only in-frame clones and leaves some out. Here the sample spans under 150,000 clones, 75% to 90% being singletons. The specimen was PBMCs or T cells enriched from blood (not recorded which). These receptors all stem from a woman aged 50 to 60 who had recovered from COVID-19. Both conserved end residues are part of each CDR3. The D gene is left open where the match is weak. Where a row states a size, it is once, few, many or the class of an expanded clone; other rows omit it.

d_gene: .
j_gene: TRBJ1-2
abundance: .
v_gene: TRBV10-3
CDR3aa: CAISESSDFYGYTF
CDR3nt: TGTGCCATCAGTGAGTCATCAGACTTCTATGGCTACACCTTC

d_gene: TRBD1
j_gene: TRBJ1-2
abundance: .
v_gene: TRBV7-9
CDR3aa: CASSHPTGDRRTMNYGYTF
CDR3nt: TGTGCCAGCAGCCACCCGACAGGGGACAGGCGAACCATGAACTATGGCTACACCTTC

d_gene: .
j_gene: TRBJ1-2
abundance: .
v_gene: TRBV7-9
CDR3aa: CASSLRPNYGYTF
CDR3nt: TGTGCCAGCAGCTTGAGGCCGAACTATGGCTACACCTTC

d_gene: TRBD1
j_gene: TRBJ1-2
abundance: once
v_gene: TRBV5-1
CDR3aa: CASSLGDRGPNYGYTF
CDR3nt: TGCGCCAGCAGCTTAGGTGACAGGGGGCCTAACTATGGCTACACCTTC

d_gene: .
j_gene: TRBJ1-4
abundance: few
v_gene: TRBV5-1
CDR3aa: CASSSPDRGPNEKLFF
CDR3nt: TGCGCCAGCAGCTCTCCCGACAGAGGCCCTAATGAAAAACTGTTTTTT

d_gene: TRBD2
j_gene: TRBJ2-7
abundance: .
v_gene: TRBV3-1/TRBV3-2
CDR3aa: CATSRTSGGAKYF
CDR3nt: TGTGCCACCTCGAGGACTAGCGGGGGGGCGAAGTACTTC

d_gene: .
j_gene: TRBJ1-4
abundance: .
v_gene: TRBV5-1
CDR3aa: CASSLATGGNEKLFF
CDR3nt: TGCGCCAGCAGCTTGGCCACAGGTGGAAATGAAAAACTGTTTTTT

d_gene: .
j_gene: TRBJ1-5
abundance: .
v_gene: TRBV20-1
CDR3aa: CSASLPQGGNQPQHF
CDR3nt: TGCAGTGCTAGTTTGCCTCAAGGGGGCAATCAGCCCCAGCATTTT

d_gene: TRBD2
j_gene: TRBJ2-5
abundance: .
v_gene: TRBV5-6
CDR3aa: CASSLAGTSGGKETQYF
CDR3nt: TGTGCCAGCAGCTTGGCCGGGACTAGCGGGGGTAAAGAGACCCAGTACTTC

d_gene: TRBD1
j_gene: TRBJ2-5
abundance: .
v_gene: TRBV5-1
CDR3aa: CASSLTGVGTQYF
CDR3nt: TGCGCCAGCAGCTTGACAGGGGTGGGGACCCAGTACTTC

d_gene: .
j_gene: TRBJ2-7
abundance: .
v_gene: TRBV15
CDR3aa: CATSSRTDSYEQYF
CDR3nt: TGTGCCACCAGCTCGAGGACAGACTCCTACGAGCAGTACTTC

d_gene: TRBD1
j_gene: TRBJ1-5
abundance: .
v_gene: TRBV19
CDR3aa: CASSTRYRGLSNQPQHF
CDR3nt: TGTGCCAGTAGTACAAGATACAGGGGGCTTTCGAATCAGCCCCAGCATTTT

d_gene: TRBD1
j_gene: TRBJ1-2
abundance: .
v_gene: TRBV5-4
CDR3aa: CASSIRQGSSYTF
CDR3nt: TGTGCCAGCAGCATCCGACAGGGCTCGAGCTACACCTTC

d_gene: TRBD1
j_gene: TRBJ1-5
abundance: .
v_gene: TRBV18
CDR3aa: CASSPDRGNQPQHF
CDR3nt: TGTGCCAGCTCCCCCGACAGGGGGAATCAGCCCCAGCATTTT

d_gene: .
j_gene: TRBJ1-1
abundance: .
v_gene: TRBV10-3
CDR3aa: CASRSEGSTEAFF
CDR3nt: TGTGCCAGCCGTAGTGAGGGAAGCACTGAAGCTTTCTTT

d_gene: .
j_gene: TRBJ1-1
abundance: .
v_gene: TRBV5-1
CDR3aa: CASSYGGMNTEAFF
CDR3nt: TGCGCCAGCAGCTATGGAGGGATGAACACTGAAGCTTTCTTT

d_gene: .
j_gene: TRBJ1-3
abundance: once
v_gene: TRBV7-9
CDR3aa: CASSLANGGNTIYF
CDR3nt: TGTGCCAGCAGCTTAGCAAACGGGGGAAACACCATATATTTT

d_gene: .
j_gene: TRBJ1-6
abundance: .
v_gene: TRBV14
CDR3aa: CASSQDPGGRALHF
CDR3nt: TGTGCCAGCAGCCAAGATCCCGGCGGCCGAGCCCTCCACTTT

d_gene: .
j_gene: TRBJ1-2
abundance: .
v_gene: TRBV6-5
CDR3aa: CASSPEGHVDGYTF
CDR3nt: TGTGCCAGCAGCCCAGAGGGACACGTCGACGGCTACACCTTC

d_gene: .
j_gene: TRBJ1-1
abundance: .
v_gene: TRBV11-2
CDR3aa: CASSHLKTLNTEAFF
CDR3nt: TGTGCCAGCAGTCATCTTAAGACACTTAACACTGAAGCTTTCTTT

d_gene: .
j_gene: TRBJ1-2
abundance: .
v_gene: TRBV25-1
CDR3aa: CASSESIRAGYTF
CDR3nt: TGTGCCAGCAGTGAATCCATCAGGGCTGGCTACACCTTC

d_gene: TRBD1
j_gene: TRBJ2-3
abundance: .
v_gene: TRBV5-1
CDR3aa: CASTLDRADTQYF
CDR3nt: TGCGCCAGCACCCTGGACAGGGCAGATACGCAGTATTTT

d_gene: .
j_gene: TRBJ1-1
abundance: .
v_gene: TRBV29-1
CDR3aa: CSSLGGADTEAFF
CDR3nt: TGCAGCTCCCTCGGTGGCGCGGACACTGAAGCTTTCTTT

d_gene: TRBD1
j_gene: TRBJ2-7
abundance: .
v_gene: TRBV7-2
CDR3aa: CASSLGQGFSAYEQYF
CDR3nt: TGTGCCAGCAGCCTGGGACAGGGATTCTCCGCCTACGAGCAGTACTTC

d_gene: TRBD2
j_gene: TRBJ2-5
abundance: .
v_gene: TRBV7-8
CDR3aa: CASSPLAGGQETQYF
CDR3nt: TGTGCCAGCAGCCCCCTAGCGGGGGGCCAAGAGACCCAGTACTTC

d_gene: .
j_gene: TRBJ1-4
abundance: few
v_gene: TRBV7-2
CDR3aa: CASSFFGSGANEKLFF
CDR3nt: TGTGCCAGCAGCTTTTTCGGTTCAGGGGCTAATGAAAAACTGTTTTTT

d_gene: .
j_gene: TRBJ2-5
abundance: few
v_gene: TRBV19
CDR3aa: CASSTTVQETQYF
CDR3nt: TGTGCCAGTAGTACGACAGTGCAAGAGACCCAGTACTTC

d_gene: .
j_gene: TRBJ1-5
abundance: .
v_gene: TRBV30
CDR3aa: CAWSLTVNQPQHF
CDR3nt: TGTGCCTGGAGTTTAACGGTCAATCAGCCCCAGCATTTT

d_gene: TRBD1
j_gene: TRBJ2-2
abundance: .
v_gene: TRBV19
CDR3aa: CASREPGTGSTGELFF
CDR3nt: TGTGCCAGTAGGGAACCCGGGACAGGGAGCACCGGGGAGCTGTTTTTT

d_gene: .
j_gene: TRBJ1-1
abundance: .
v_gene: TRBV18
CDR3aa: CASSGRLNTEAFF
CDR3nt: TGTGCCAGCTCAGGGAGACTGAACACTGAAGCTTTCTTT

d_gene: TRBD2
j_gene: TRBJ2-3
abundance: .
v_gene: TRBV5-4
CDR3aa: CASSWGLAGGGADTQYF
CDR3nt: TGTGCCAGCAGCTGGGGACTAGCGGGGGGCGGGGCAGATACGCAGTATTTT

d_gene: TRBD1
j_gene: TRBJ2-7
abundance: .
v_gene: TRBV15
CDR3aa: CATSREGQGYEQYF
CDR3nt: TGTGCCACCAGCAGAGAGGGACAGGGCTACGAGCAGTACTTC

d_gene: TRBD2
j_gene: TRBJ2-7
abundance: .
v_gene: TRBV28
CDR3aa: CASGPSGGKVSEQYF
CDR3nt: TGTGCCAGCGGACCTAGCGGGGGAAAGGTCAGCGAGCAGTACTTC

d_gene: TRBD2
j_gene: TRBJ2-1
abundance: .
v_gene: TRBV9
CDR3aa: CASSDNSQRGEKNNEQFF
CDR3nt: TGTGCCAGCAGCGACAATAGCCAGCGGGGGGAAAAAAACAATGAGCAGTTCTTC

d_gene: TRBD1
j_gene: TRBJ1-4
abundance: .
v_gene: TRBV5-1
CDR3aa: CASRERGQSNEKLFF
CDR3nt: TGCGCCAGCAGAGAGAGGGGGCAGTCTAATGAAAAACTGTTTTTT

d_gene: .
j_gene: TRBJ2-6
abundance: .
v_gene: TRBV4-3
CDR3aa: CASCEFAGGGANVLTF
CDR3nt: TGCGCCAGCTGCGAGTTCGCCGGGGGTGGGGCCAACGTCCTGACTTTC

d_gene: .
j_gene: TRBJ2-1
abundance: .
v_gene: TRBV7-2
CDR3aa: CASSLAVGQFF
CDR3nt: TGTGCCAGCAGCCTGGCGGTGGGGCAGTTCTTC

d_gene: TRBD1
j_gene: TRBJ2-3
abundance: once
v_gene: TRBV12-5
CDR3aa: CASGLGQGALDTQYF
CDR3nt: TGTGCTAGTGGTTTGGGACAGGGGGCCTTAGATACGCAGTATTTT

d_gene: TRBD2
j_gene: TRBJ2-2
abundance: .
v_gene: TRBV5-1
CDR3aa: CASSLTLAGALTGELFF
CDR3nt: TGCGCCAGCAGCTTGACGCTAGCGGGGGCCTTAACCGGGGAGCTGTTTTTT

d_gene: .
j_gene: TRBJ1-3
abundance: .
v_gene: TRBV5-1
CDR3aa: CASSLDAGGNTIYF
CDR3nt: TGCGCCAGCAGCTTAGACGCGGGGGGAAACACCATATATTTT

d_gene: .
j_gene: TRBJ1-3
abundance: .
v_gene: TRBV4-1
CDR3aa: CASSQGWRTGSPFGNTIYF
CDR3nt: TGCGCCAGCAGCCAAGGTTGGCGTACAGGGTCTCCGTTCGGAAACACCATATATTTT

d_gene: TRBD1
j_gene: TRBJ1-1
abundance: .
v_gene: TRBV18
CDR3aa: CASSPGTGGNTEAFF
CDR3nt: TGTGCCAGCTCACCTGGGACAGGAGGGAACACTGAAGCTTTCTTT

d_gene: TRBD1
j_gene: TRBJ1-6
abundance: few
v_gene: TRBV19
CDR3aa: CASSSDRGGYNSPLHF
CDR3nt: TGTGCCAGTAGTAGCGACAGGGGCGGCTATAATTCACCCCTCCACTTT

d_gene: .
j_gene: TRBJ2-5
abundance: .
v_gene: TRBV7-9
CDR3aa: CASSATDIQETQYF
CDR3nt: TGTGCCAGCAGCGCGACCGACATACAAGAGACCCAGTACTTC

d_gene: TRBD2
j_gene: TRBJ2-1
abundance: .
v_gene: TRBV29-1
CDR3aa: CSVEGERLAGGVGEQFF
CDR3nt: TGCAGCGTTGAAGGGGAGCGACTAGCGGGGGGGGTAGGTGAGCAGTTCTTC

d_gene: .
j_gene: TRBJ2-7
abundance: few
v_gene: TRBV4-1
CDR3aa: CASSRGGWYEQYF
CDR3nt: TGCGCCAGCAGCCGTGGCGGATGGTACGAGCAGTACTTC

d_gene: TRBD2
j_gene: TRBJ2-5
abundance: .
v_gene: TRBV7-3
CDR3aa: CASSPSGGPWETQYF
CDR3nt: TGTGCCAGCAGCCCTAGCGGGGGGCCTTGGGAGACCCAGTACTTC

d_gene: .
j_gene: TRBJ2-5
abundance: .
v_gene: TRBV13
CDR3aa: CASSLGGLQETQYF
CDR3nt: TGTGCCAGCAGCTTAGGGGGACTGCAAGAGACCCAGTACTTC

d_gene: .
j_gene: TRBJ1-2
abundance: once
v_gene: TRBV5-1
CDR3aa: CASSGGLVHEGYTF
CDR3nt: TGCGCCAGCAGCGGGGGACTGGTTCATGAGGGCTACACCTTC

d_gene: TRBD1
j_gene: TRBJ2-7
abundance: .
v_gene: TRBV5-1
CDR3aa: CASSLGVDRVREQYF
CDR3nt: TGCGCCAGCAGCTTGGGAGTGGACAGGGTCCGCGAGCAGTACTTC